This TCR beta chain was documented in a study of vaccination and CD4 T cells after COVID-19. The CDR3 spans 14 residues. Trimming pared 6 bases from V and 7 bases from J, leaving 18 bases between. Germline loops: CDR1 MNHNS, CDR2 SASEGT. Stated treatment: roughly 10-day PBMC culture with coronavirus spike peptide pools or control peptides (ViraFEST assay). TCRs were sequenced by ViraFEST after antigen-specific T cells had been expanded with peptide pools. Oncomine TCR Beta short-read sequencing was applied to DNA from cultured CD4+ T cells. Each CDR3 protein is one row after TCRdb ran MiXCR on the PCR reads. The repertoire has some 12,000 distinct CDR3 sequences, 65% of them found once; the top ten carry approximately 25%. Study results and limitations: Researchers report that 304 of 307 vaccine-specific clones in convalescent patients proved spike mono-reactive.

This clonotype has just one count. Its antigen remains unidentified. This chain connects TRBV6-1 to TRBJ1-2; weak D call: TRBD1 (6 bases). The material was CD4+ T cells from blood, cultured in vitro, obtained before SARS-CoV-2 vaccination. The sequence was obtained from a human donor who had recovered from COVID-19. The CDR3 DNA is TGTGCCAGCAGCCCGACAGGCAGGCGTCGTGGCTACACCTTC. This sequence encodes CASSPTGRRRGYTF.